The text below deals with one T cell receptor beta chain. The data originate from a study of control samples from healthy donors and cancer patients. Germline lookup yields CDR1 SGHVS and CDR2 FQNEAQ. V was clipped by 5 bases and J by 5 bases, with 12 bases between them. The CDR3 has 13 residues. Data came from immunoSEQ multiplex PCR; TCRdb stores just in-frame clones and leaves some out. This table holds about 160,000 clones, 85% to 90% found once. Sequencing input: blood. The TCR was taken from a man aged 25-45 years in good health. This chain uses TRBV7-8 with TRBJ1-1; D unresolved. The CDR3 loop reads CASSRRVRTEAFF. The CDR3 nucleotides are TGTGCCAGCAGCCGGCGCGTGAGGACTGAAGCTTTCTTT. Together with reference TRBV7-8 and TRBJ1-1, the CDR3 gives the full variable domain: GAGVSQSPRYKVAKRGQDVALRCDPISGHVSLFWYQQALGQGPEFLTYFQNEAQLDKSGLPSDRFFAERPEGSVSTLKIQRTQQEDSAVYLCASSRRVRTEAFFGQGTRLTVV.